The sequence of this T cell receptor (beta chain) was determined in a study of T-cell reconstitution after alpha-beta-depleted transplantation in children. Points from the study as a whole: One year post-transplant, T-cell counts and diversity were largely derived from T cells produced anew.

About this clonotype: Its antigen is still unknown.

TCRbeta library construction was performed incorporating unique molecular identifiers. TCRdb re-called the PCR reads with MiXCR, one entry per CDR3 protein. The sample lists around 270,000 distinct CDR3 sequences; about 7.3% were seen once. Trimming cost V 0 bases and J 2 bases; bases outside gene matches: 3. The CDR3 is 14 residues long. Germline lookup yields CDR1 DFQATT and CDR2 SNEGSKA (reference sequence). This receptor was obtained from a female patient between 2 and 10 years old who had a stem cell transplant for Fanconi anemia, so the T cells may come from the graft donor. The J gene is TRBJ2-7, the V gene TRBV20-1; TRBD2 matches 8 bases. The material sequenced was peripheral blood, taken 360 days after TCRalphabeta/CD19-depleted stem cell transplant. CDR3 residues: CSAREPGGPYEQYF. The CDR3 region has the DNA TGCAGTGCTAGAGAACCGGGGGGGCCCTACGAGCAGTACTTC.